This TCR beta chain derives from a study of OX40 agonist ivuxolimab in advanced cancers. Looking at the study overall: Enrolled patients in dose escalation had cancers that were hepatocellular carcinoma, melanoma, renal cell or head and neck cancer. Averaging roughly 60 years in age, with a range of about 23 to 80, the cohort was 82.7% male. General study points: In the expanded peripheral T cells, antigen specificity was never determined. Partial responders at 0.1-3.0 mg/kg had among the lowest clonal expansion.

Notes on this clone: Its antigen is not known.

The CDR3 extends over 13 amino acids. Trimming removed 3 bases at V and 0 bases at J, with 9 bases between. The V gene's germline CDR1 is SQVTM and CDR2 ANQGSEA. Sequencing used immunoSEQ multiplex PCR; TCRdb keeps in-frame clones, though not all of them. The table has 49,000 or so clones, 70% to 90% seen once. The gene calls are TRBV29-1 and TRBJ2-7; D remains ambiguous. The input for sequencing was CD4+ or CD8+ T cells sorted from blood, taken in a trial of the OX40 agonist ivuxolimab. This clonotype was sampled from an adult with an advanced solid tumor such as melanoma, head and neck, liver or kidney cancer. The CDR3 DNA follows: TGCAGCGTTGAGGCAGGCAGCTCCTACGAGCAGTACTTC. Amino acid sequence: CSVEAGSSYEQYF.